A selection of T cell receptor beta chains follows, all from one sample in a study of blood T cell repertoires in COVID-19. Generated by immunoSEQ multiplex PCR, the TCRdb table keeps only in-frame clones and is missing some. The sample has about 280,000 clones, 89% seen once. The sample comprised peripheral blood. These receptors all stem from a woman aged 40 to 55 who had recovered from COVID-19. Each CDR3 is given with its conserved first and last residue. The order of the fields is V gene, clone size, D gene, J gene, CDR3 protein, CDR3 DNA. The D gene is left open where the match is weak. Part of the rows lack a size; the others show once, few, many or a class for expanded clones.

TRBV4-2	NA	TRBD1	TRBJ1-3	CASSQELTGDSGNTIYF	TGTGCCAGCAGCCAAGAACTCACAGGGGACTCTGGAAACACCATATATTTT
TRBV19	NA	NA	TRBJ1-5	CASSRGTGNQPQHF	TGTGCCAGTAGTCGGGGGACGGGCAATCAGCCCCAGCATTTT
TRBV28	once	NA	TRBJ1-2	CASSPLGATNYGYTF	TGTGCCAGCAGTCCCCTGGGGGCAACTAACTATGGCTACACCTTC
TRBV30	NA	TRBD2	TRBJ2-2	CAWSLGLAASEELFF	TGTGCCTGGAGTCTGGGTCTAGCGGCTTCCGAGGAGCTGTTTTTT
TRBV7-6	once	TRBD1	TRBJ2-7	CASSPRTGSSYEQYF	TGTGCCAGCAGCCCTCGGACAGGTAGCTCCTACGAGCAGTACTTC
TRBV6-5	NA	NA	TRBJ1-6	CASSYSTGYFLHF	TGTGCCAGCAGTTACTCTACAGGGTATTTCCTCCACTTT
TRBV18	few	NA	TRBJ2-2	CASSPHPAGELFF	TGTGCCAGCTCACCCCATCCGGCCGGGGAGCTGTTTTTT
TRBV10-3	NA	TRBD1	TRBJ1-3	CAISESGTGISGNTIYF	TGTGCCATCAGTGAGTCAGGGACAGGAATCTCTGGAAACACCATATATTTT
TRBV28	NA	NA	TRBJ1-2	CAINPGHFYGYTF	TGTGCCATCAACCCGGGACACTTCTATGGCTACACCTTC
TRBV25-1	few	TRBD1	TRBJ2-7	CASSEPVTGGYEQYF	TGTGCCAGCAGTGAACCCGTGACAGGGGGCTACGAGCAGTACTTC
TRBV4-1	NA	TRBD2	TRBJ2-7	CASSQDISGMGGEQYF	TGCGCCAGCAGCCAAGATATAAGCGGGATGGGGGGCGAGCAGTACTTC
TRBV7-3	NA	NA	TRBJ2-1	CASSSIGEKQFF	TGTGCCAGCAGCTCCATCGGGGAGAAGCAGTTCTTC
TRBV2	NA	TRBD1	TRBJ2-2	CASRGTGNTGELFF	TGTGCCAGCAGGGGGACAGGGAACACCGGGGAGCTGTTTTTT
TRBV4-1	NA	NA	TRBJ1-1	CASSQDRRYHEQVAFF	TGCGCCAGCAGCCAAGACCGGCGGTACCATGAACAGGTAGCTTTCTTT
TRBV9	NA	TRBD2	TRBJ2-5	CASSVGGSHETQYF	TGTGCCAGCAGCGTGGGCGGGAGCCACGAGACCCAGTACTTC
TRBV30	NA	TRBD2	TRBJ2-3	CAWSVSGGGLQYF	TGTGCCTGGAGTGTCAGCGGGGGGGGGTTGCAGTATTTT
TRBV5-1	NA	TRBD1	TRBJ2-7	CASSASPGQGPSYEQYF	TGCGCCAGCAGCGCCTCCCCGGGACAGGGTCCCTCCTACGAGCAGTACTTC
TRBV19	NA	NA	TRBJ2-7	CASSIGAGDGEQYF	TGTGCCAGTAGTATAGGGGCAGGGGACGGCGAGCAGTACTTC
TRBV15	NA	NA	TRBJ2-3	CATGAWDTQYF	TGTGCCACCGGGGCTTGGGATACGCAGTATTTT
TRBV7-9	NA	NA	TRBJ2-6	CASTLQATGANVLTF	TGTGCCAGCACCCTTCAGGCTACTGGGGCCAACGTCCTGACTTTC
TRBV9	once	NA	TRBJ1-2	CASSAPRGVADYGYTF	TGTGCCAGCAGCGCCCCCCGCGGGGTAGCGGACTATGGCTACACCTTC
TRBV7-2	NA	NA	TRBJ2-5	CASKIGGQETQYF	TGTGCCAGCAAGATCGGGGGTCAAGAGACCCAGTACTTC
TRBV15	NA	TRBD1	TRBJ1-1	CATSRASGQGGIEAFF	TGTGCCACCAGCAGAGCCTCCGGACAGGGGGGTATTGAAGCTTTCTTT